This TCR beta chain stems from a study of identical twins. TCRdb re-analysed the 5' RACE reads in MiXCR, keeping a single row per CDR3 protein. The sample contains around 220,000 distinct CDR3 sequences, more than 12% of which appear only once. The sequenced material came from memory (CD45RO+) T cells sorted from blood. The source of this sequence is a woman between 18 and 29 years old in good health.

The CDR3 is CASSLSQNTEPLHF. The DNA for the CDR3 is TGTGCCAGCAGCTTATCCCAGAATACAGAGCCCCTCCACTTT. The chain uses TRBV7-2 and TRBJ1-6; D gene uncertain. V was clipped by 2 bases and J by 13 bases, with 15 bases between them. The CDR3 spans 14 residues. Germline CDR1 reads SGHTA; CDR2 reads FQGNSA.